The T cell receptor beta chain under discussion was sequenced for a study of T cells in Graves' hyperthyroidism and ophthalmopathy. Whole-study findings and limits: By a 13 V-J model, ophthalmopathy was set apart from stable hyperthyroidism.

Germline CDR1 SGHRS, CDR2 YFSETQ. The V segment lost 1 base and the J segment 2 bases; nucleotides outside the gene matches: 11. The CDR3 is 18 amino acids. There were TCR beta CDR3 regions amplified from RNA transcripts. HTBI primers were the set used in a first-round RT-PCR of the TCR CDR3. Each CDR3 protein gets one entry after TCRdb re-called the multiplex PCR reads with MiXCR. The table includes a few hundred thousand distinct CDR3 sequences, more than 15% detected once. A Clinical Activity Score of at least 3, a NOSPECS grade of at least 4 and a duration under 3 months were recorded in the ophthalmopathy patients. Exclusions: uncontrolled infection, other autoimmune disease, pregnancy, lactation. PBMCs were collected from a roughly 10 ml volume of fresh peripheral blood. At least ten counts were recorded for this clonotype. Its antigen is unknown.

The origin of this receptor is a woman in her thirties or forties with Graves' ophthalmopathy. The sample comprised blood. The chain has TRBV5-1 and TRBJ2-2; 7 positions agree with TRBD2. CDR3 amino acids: CASSLTLAGRTNTGELFF. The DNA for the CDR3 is TGCGCCAGCAGCTTGACCTTAGCGGGTAGGACCAACACCGGGGAGCTGTTTTTT.